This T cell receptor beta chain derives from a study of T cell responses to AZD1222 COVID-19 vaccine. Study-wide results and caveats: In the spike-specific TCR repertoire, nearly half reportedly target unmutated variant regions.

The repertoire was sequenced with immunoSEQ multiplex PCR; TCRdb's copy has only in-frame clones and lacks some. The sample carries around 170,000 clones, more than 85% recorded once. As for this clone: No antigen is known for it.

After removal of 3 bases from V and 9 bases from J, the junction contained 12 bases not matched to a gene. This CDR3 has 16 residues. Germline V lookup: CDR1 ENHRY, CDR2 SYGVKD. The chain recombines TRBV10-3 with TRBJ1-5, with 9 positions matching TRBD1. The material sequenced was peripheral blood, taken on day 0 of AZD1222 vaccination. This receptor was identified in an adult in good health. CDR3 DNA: TGTGCCATCAGTGAAGGTACGGGACAGGGCTATTGGCCCCAGCATTTT. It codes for CAISEGTGQGYWPQHF.